One T cell receptor (beta chain) is described in this entry. The antigen is undetermined. Profiled with immunoSEQ multiplex PCR; TCRdb holds only in-frame clones, not every one. This sample has some 110,000 clones, with 82% found just once. The data derive from a study of T cell clones after liver transplantation. Study-wide context: Post-transplant blood was tracked for graft-donor-reactive T cell clones identified in a pre-transplant mixed lymphocyte reaction. Samples came pre-transplant, pre-randomization before withdrawal, and post-randomization after withdrawal ended. Subjects received no induction therapy and standard immunosuppression until randomization at 12-24 months post-transplant. General study results and limits: Conclusions were preliminary, with small, heterogeneous patient groups.

Trimming removed 0 bases from V and 7 bases from J, with 13 bases in between. The CDR3 covers 15 residues. The germline gives CDR1 LNHNV, CDR2 YYDKDF (reference sequence). The TCR sequence derives from a human donor who received a liver transplant. Source: CD4+ T cells from blood, taken before liver transplant. The rearrangement joins TRBV15 to TRBJ2-1; D possibly matches TRBD1 or TRBD2 (6 bases each). The CDR3 spells CATSRDPGAANEQFF. The CDR3, as DNA: TGTGCCACCAGCAGAGATCCGGGGGCAGCGAATGAGCAGTTCTTC.